The clone carrying this T cell receptor (beta chain) has at least ten counts. The data are from a study of T-cell reconstitution after alpha-beta-depleted transplantation in children. The authors prepared the TCRbeta library with unique molecular identifiers. MiXCR, run by TCRdb on the PCR reads, gives a single entry per CDR3 protein. Counted here are fewer than 95,000 distinct CDR3 sequences, 9% to 15% occurring once; the ten biggest clones make up around 13%. The CDR3 runs to 11 residues. Germline V gene sequence: CDR1 SQVTM, CDR2 ANQGSEA. The V segment lost 6 bases and the J segment 5 bases; nucleotides outside the gene matches: 2.

The chain uses TRBV29-1 and TRBJ2-7; 9 bases line up with TRBD1. This receptor was taken from a human donor who donated a stem cell graft to a child with inherited bone marrow failure. Source: PBMCs from the stem cell graft donor, taken from the stem cell graft. CDR3: CSVRTGDEQYF. The CDR3 DNA reads TGCAGCGTGAGGACAGGGGACGAGCAGTACTTC.